Following are 10 T cell receptor beta chains from one sample sequenced in a study of shared clonotypes between healthy human individuals. The table came from immunoSEQ multiplex PCR; TCRdb's copy has only in-frame clones and leaves some out. The sample includes over 950,000 clones, approximately 75% of them seen just once. The sample was memory CD4+ T cells from PBMCs. As to subset: CD45RA-negative fraction. The receptors come from a man younger than 35 in good health. Some clones in this sample may be carry-over from other donors' samples.

This clone was seen only a few times. The chain is built from TRBV28 and TRBJ1-1, with 7 bases identical to TRBD1. This CDR3 has 15 amino acids. J was trimmed by 6 bases and V by 5 bases; bases with no gene match: 12. Germline loops: CDR1 MDHEN, CDR2 SYDVKM. The CDR3 here is CASSPLGGPMSEAFF. CDR3 DNA: TGTGCCAGCAGTCCCCTAGGGGGCCCAATGTCTGAAGCTTTCTTT.

The V call is TRBV2, the J call TRBJ2-7; the D gene is possibly TRBD1 (6 bases). The CDR3 loop spans 17 amino acids. V shed 6 bases and J shed 0 bases, with 21 bases lying between them. Germline assignment: CDR1 SNHLY and CDR2 FYNNEI. This CDR3 reads CASRGGAGTPSSYEQYF. In nucleotides, the CDR3 is TGTGCCAGCAGGGGCGGCGCCGGGACACCGAGCTCCTACGAGCAGTACTTC.

The V call is TRBV6-5, the J call TRBJ1-2; D perhaps matches TRBD1 (5 bases). This CDR3 is built from 13 residues. V lost 6 bases, J lost 4 bases, and 12 bases lay in between. CDR1 and CDR2 from the germline V gene are MNHEY and SVGAGI. CDR3 in DNA: TGTGCCAGCAGCCCAGGGAGTGGCTATGGCTACACCTTC. This sequence encodes CASSPGSGYGYTF.

This chain uses TRBV5-6 with TRBJ1-1; possibly TRBD1 for D (6 bases). V was trimmed by 3 bases and J by 1 base, leaving 13 bases between them. The CDR3 spans 15 residues. Germline V gene sequence: CDR1 SGHDT, CDR2 YYEEEE. The CDR3: CASSWSYRANTEAFF. The CDR3 DNA is TGTGCCAGCAGCTGGTCCTACAGGGCGAACACTGAAGCTTTCTTT.

This chain links TRBV6-1 with TRBJ2-1, with 8 bases lining up with TRBD2. Unmatched junction bases numbered 10, after V lost 6 bases and J lost 6 bases. Germline values: CDR1 MNHNS, CDR2 SASEGT. The CDR3 extends over 15 amino acids. The DNA for the CDR3 is TGTGCCAGCAGCCCGGGAGGGTTCCGCCTCAATGAGCAGTTCTTC. The encoded protein is CASSPGGFRLNEQFF.

This sequence joins TRBV4-3 and TRBJ2-1; 13 bases are a match to TRBD2. The CDR3 runs to 16 residues. CDR1 and CDR2 from the germline V gene are LGHNA and YSLEER. Trimming at V came to 0 bases and at J to 6 bases, leaving 2 bases not matched to a gene. The chain's CDR3 is CASSQDGLAGANEQFF. The CDR3 coding sequence is TGCGCCAGCAGCCAAGACGGACTAGCGGGAGCCAATGAGCAGTTCTTC.

This sequence joins TRBV4-2 and TRBJ1-2, with TRBD1 as a possible D gene (5 bases). This CDR3 comprises 15 residues. Per germline, CDR1 LGHNA and CDR2 YNFKEQ. Trimming removed 1 base from V and 4 bases from J, with 13 bases in between. CDR3 bases: TGTGCCAGCAGCCAAGGGTCGGGGACGGTCTATGGCTACACCTTC. Residues: CASSQGSGTVYGYTF.

The chain recombines TRBV29-1 with TRBJ1-5; possible D gene TRBD1, 6 bases. The CDR3 runs to 15 residues. Germline CDR1 is SQVTM and CDR2 is ANQGSEA. V lost 6 bases and J lost 5, with 20 bases in between. In DNA, the CDR3 is TGCAGCGTCGCCCCGGGGGGGGCCGGGGATCAGCCCCAGCATTTT. This sequence encodes CSVAPGGAGDQPQHF.

This chain uses TRBV29-1 with TRBJ2-2; a weak D match, TRBD2 (6 bases). Looked up from germline, CDR1 is SQVTM and CDR2 is ANQGSEA. There are 14 residues in the CDR3. V lost 7 bases and J 1 base, leaving 13 bases between the germline ends. CDR3 loop: CSGGMGGNTGELFF. The CDR3 bases are TGCAGCGGAGGGATGGGAGGGAACACCGGGGAGCTGTTTTTT.

J is TRBJ2-1 and V is TRBV11-3; 7 nucleotides line up with TRBD2. Germline CDR1 and CDR2: SGHNT and YENEEA. There are 16 residues in the CDR3. V shed 0 bases and J 6 bases; nucleotides not matched to a gene: 8. The DNA for the CDR3 is TGTGCCAGCAGCTTAGAATACGGGACGGGGGGCAATGAGCAGTTCTTC. This translates into CASSLEYGTGGNEQFF.